The present entry profiles one T cell receptor beta chain with its context. This record belongs to a study of vaccination and CD4 T cells after COVID-19. For the study at large: Post-COVID samples were collected a median roughly 93 days following diagnosis, spanning 35 to 161.

V was clipped by 0 bases and J by 5 bases, with 13 bases between them. CDR1 and CDR2 (germline): MGHRA, YSYEKL. CDR3 length equals 15 residues. TCRdb analysed the PCR reads with MiXCR anew, one entry per CDR3 protein. The repertoire holds about 20,000 distinct CDR3 sequences, around three fifths seen once, with 0.95% to 1.3% in the top ten. This receptor was taken from a human donor who had recovered from COVID-19. This sample comprised CD4+ T cells from blood, obtained before SARS-CoV-2 vaccination. The J gene is TRBJ1-2, the V gene TRBV4-1; weak D call: TRBD1 (6 bases). CDR3 loop: CASSQEWGPGYGYTF. DNA for the CDR3: TGCGCCAGCAGCCAAGAATGGGGGCCGGGTTATGGCTACACCTTC.